Listed below are T cell receptor beta chains from one sample, sequenced in a study of siplizumab effects on memory and regulatory T cells. This table comes from immunoSEQ multiplex PCR, and its TCRdb copy is limited to in-frame clones, with some not included. The sample lists about 98,000 clones, roughly 90% seen once, with 1.1% in the top ten. The sequencing input was CD4+ T cells sorted from blood. All receptors come from a human donor in good health. The CDR3 runs from the conserved cysteine through the conserved F or W. A D gene is named only where the DNA matches it firmly. A row's size may be missing; if present it is once, few, many or a size class.

clone size: NA
D gene: NA
J gene: TRBJ2-3
V gene: TRBV7-9
CDR3 protein: CASSFSTDTQYF
CDR3 DNA: TGTGCCAGCAGCTTTAGCACAGATACGCAGTATTTT

clone size: NA
D gene: TRBD1
J gene: TRBJ1-2
V gene: TRBV5-1
CDR3 protein: CASSQDRVYGYTF
CDR3 DNA: TGCGCCAGCAGCCAGGACAGGGTCTATGGCTACACCTTC

clone size: few
D gene: TRBD2
J gene: TRBJ2-1
V gene: TRBV5-4
CDR3 protein: CASSVTSRNEQFF
CDR3 DNA: TGTGCCAGCAGCGTGACTAGCAGGAATGAGCAGTTCTTC

clone size: NA
D gene: NA
J gene: TRBJ2-1
V gene: TRBV28
CDR3 protein: CASWVTYNEQFF
CDR3 DNA: TGTGCCAGTTGGGTTACTTACAATGAGCAGTTCTTC

clone size: NA
D gene: TRBD1
J gene: TRBJ1-1
V gene: TRBV5-1
CDR3 protein: CASQSDRLNTEAFF
CDR3 DNA: TGCGCCAGTCAATCGGACAGGTTGAACACTGAAGCTTTCTTT

clone size: NA
D gene: NA
J gene: TRBJ2-3
V gene: TRBV5-1
CDR3 protein: CASKTGSTDTQYF
CDR3 DNA: TGCGCCAGCAAAACAGGGAGCACAGATACGCAGTATTTT

clone size: NA
D gene: NA
J gene: TRBJ2-3
V gene: TRBV7-9
CDR3 protein: CASSLEGRRDTQYF
CDR3 DNA: TGTGCCAGCAGCTTAGAAGGGAGGAGAGATACGCAGTATTTT

clone size: NA
D gene: TRBD2
J gene: TRBJ2-7
V gene: TRBV4-1
CDR3 protein: CASSRITSGRYEQYF
CDR3 DNA: TGCGCCAGCAGCCGCATAACTAGCGGGAGGTACGAGCAGTACTTC

clone size: once
D gene: NA
J gene: TRBJ1-5
V gene: TRBV27
CDR3 protein: CASSLSVNQPQHF
CDR3 DNA: TGTGCCAGCAGTTTATCCGTCAATCAGCCCCAGCATTTT

clone size: NA
D gene: NA
J gene: TRBJ2-1
V gene: TRBV5-1
CDR3 protein: CASSLGQVYNEQFF
CDR3 DNA: TGCGCCAGCAGCTTGGGTCAGGTTTACAATGAGCAGTTCTTC

clone size: few
D gene: TRBD1
J gene: TRBJ1-1
V gene: TRBV19
CDR3 protein: CASSDRGLGTEAFF
CDR3 DNA: TGTGCCAGTAGTGACAGGGGCTTAGGCACTGAAGCTTTCTTT

clone size: NA
D gene: NA
J gene: TRBJ1-2
V gene: TRBV28
CDR3 protein: CASSKQYGYTF
CDR3 DNA: TGTGCCAGCAGCAAACAGTATGGCTACACCTTC

clone size: NA
D gene: NA
J gene: TRBJ2-3
V gene: TRBV18
CDR3 protein: CASSPGTADTQYF
CDR3 DNA: TGTGCCAGCTCACCCGGGACCGCAGATACGCAGTATTTT

clone size: NA
D gene: NA
J gene: TRBJ2-7
V gene: TRBV14
CDR3 protein: CASSLKYEQYF
CDR3 DNA: TGTGCCAGCAGCCTAAAATACGAGCAGTACTTC

clone size: NA
D gene: NA
J gene: TRBJ2-2
V gene: TRBV11-2
CDR3 protein: CASSLRENLAGELFF
CDR3 DNA: TGTGCCAGCAGCTTAAGGGAAAATCTCGCCGGGGAGCTGTTTTTT

clone size: NA
D gene: NA
J gene: TRBJ1-6
V gene: TRBV18
CDR3 protein: CASSPKDSGGAFNSPLHF
CDR3 DNA: TGTGCCAGCTCACCTAAAGATTCGGGAGGGGCGTTCAATTCACCCCTCCACTTT

clone size: NA
D gene: TRBD1
J gene: TRBJ1-2
V gene: TRBV29-1
CDR3 protein: CSARRDSNGYTF
CDR3 DNA: TGCAGCGCACGCCGGGACAGCAATGGCTACACCTTC

clone size: NA
D gene: NA
J gene: TRBJ2-4
V gene: TRBV27
CDR3 protein: CASSPGRAKNIQYF
CDR3 DNA: TGTGCCAGCAGTCCTGGCAGGGCAAAAAACATTCAGTACTTC

clone size: NA
D gene: TRBD1
J gene: TRBJ2-3
V gene: TRBV7-6
CDR3 protein: CASSPRDRGRVGVVTDTQYF
CDR3 DNA: TGTGCCAGCAGCCCCCGGGACAGGGGGCGCGTTGGGGTGGTCACAGATACGCAGTATTTT

clone size: NA
D gene: NA
J gene: TRBJ2-1
V gene: TRBV28
CDR3 protein: CASRRGAGNEQFF
CDR3 DNA: TGTGCCAGCAGGAGGGGGGCCGGCAATGAGCAGTTCTTC

clone size: NA
D gene: NA
J gene: TRBJ2-5
V gene: TRBV28
CDR3 protein: CASTATAFQETQYF
CDR3 DNA: TGTGCCAGCACCGCGACGGCCTTCCAAGAGACCCAGTACTTC

clone size: NA
D gene: TRBD2
J gene: TRBJ2-7
V gene: TRBV29-1
CDR3 protein: CSVEVDTGTRGEQYF
CDR3 DNA: TGCAGCGTTGAAGTCGATACCGGGACTAGAGGCGAGCAGTACTTC

clone size: NA
D gene: NA
J gene: TRBJ2-7
V gene: TRBV7-2
CDR3 protein: CASSLVSGYEQYF
CDR3 DNA: TGTGCCAGCAGCTTAGTAAGCGGCTACGAGCAGTACTTC

clone size: NA
D gene: TRBD1
J gene: TRBJ2-1
V gene: TRBV6-5
CDR3 protein: CASKGDRGNNEQFF
CDR3 DNA: TGTGCCAGCAAGGGGGACAGGGGCAACAATGAGCAGTTCTTC

clone size: NA
D gene: NA
J gene: TRBJ1-5
V gene: TRBV4-2
CDR3 protein: CASSGTERNQPQHF
CDR3 DNA: TGTGCCAGCAGCGGTACAGAGCGCAATCAGCCCCAGCATTTT

clone size: once
D gene: NA
J gene: TRBJ1-2
V gene: TRBV7-8
CDR3 protein: CASSLGGTSGYTF
CDR3 DNA: TGTGCCAGCAGCTTAGGGGGGACAAGTGGCTACACCTTC

clone size: NA
D gene: NA
J gene: TRBJ2-7
V gene: TRBV18
CDR3 protein: CASSPTSPGFSYEQYF
CDR3 DNA: TGTGCCAGCTCACCAACCTCTCCGGGATTCTCCTACGAGCAGTACTTC

clone size: once
D gene: NA
J gene: TRBJ2-5
V gene: TRBV6-5
CDR3 protein: CASKEYQETQYF
CDR3 DNA: TGTGCCAGCAAAGAGTACCAAGAGACCCAGTACTTC

clone size: NA
D gene: TRBD1
J gene: TRBJ2-5
V gene: TRBV28
CDR3 protein: CASSFSRPGQGDLQETQYF
CDR3 DNA: TGTGCCAGCAGTTTCTCGCGTCCCGGCCAGGGGGATCTCCAAGAGACCCAGTACTTC

clone size: NA
D gene: NA
J gene: TRBJ2-3
V gene: TRBV6-1
CDR3 protein: CASSEVQHTQYF
CDR3 DNA: TGTGCCAGCAGTGAGGTGCAGCATACGCAGTATTTT

clone size: NA
D gene: NA
J gene: TRBJ1-1
V gene: TRBV5-1
CDR3 protein: CASSLAGQKNTEAFF
CDR3 DNA: TGCGCCAGCAGCTTGGCCGGACAGAAGAACACTGAAGCTTTCTTT

clone size: NA
D gene: TRBD1
J gene: TRBJ2-7
V gene: TRBV5-4
CDR3 protein: CASSLYAGGYEQYF
CDR3 DNA: TGTGCCAGCAGCTTGTACGCAGGGGGCTACGAGCAGTACTTC

clone size: NA
D gene: NA
J gene: TRBJ2-5
V gene: TRBV10-2
CDR3 protein: CASTHSDSYQETQYF
CDR3 DNA: TGCGCCAGCACCCACTCAGACAGTTACCAAGAGACCCAGTACTTC

clone size: NA
D gene: TRBD2
J gene: TRBJ2-2
V gene: TRBV11-3
CDR3 protein: CASSPGTSGGTGELFF
CDR3 DNA: TGTGCCAGCAGCCCAGGGACTAGCGGAGGGACCGGGGAGCTGTTTTTT

clone size: NA
D gene: NA
J gene: TRBJ1-2
V gene: TRBV19
CDR3 protein: CASSTFRERFGYTF
CDR3 DNA: TGTGCCAGTAGTACCTTCAGGGAGCGTTTTGGCTACACCTTC

clone size: NA
D gene: TRBD1
J gene: TRBJ2-7
V gene: TRBV6-1
CDR3 protein: CASSEMGTVAYEQYF
CDR3 DNA: TGTGCCAGCAGTGAAATGGGGACAGTAGCCTACGAGCAGTACTTC

clone size: NA
D gene: NA
J gene: TRBJ1-4
V gene: TRBV7-9
CDR3 protein: CASSPKGGVTNEKLFF
CDR3 DNA: TGTGCCAGCAGCCCCAAGGGGGGGGTGACTAATGAAAAACTGTTTTTT

clone size: NA
D gene: NA
J gene: TRBJ2-3
V gene: TRBV27
CDR3 protein: CATASMGPLSTDTQYF
CDR3 DNA: TGTGCCACCGCATCCATGGGGCCCCTAAGCACAGATACGCAGTATTTT

clone size: NA
D gene: NA
J gene: TRBJ1-2
V gene: TRBV28
CDR3 protein: CASSLYAVNYGYTF
CDR3 DNA: TGTGCCAGCAGTTTGTACGCAGTAAACTATGGCTACACCTTC

clone size: NA
D gene: NA
J gene: TRBJ1-2
V gene: TRBV7-3
CDR3 protein: CASSLSGGRNSGGYTF
CDR3 DNA: TGTGCCAGCAGCTTAAGTGGGGGACGGAATTCGGGAGGCTACACCTTC